These 23 T cell receptor beta chains were all obtained from the same sample, sequenced in a study of ipilimumab plus nivolumab after autologous stem cell transplantation. The table came from immunoSEQ multiplex PCR; TCRdb's copy has only in-frame clones and leaves some out. The sample has about 16,000 clones, about 72% seen once; the top ten hold 20% to 25%. Sequencing was performed on PBMCs, taken in a trial of ipilimumab plus nivolumab as post-transplant consolidation. These receptors were obtained from a male donor with diffuse large B-cell lymphoma.

This clone was counted many times. The chain carries TRBV9 and TRBJ1-5; D is uncertain. This CDR3 region has 14 residues. The germline V gene encodes CDR1 SGDLS and CDR2 YYNGEE. V lost 0 bases, J lost 0 bases, and 4 bases lay in between. The CDR3 DNA sequence: TGTGCCAGCAGCGTAGGGAATAGCAATCAGCCCCAGCATTTT. This gives the protein CASSVGNSNQPQHF.

This rearrangement joins TRBV2 to TRBJ2-7; D possibly corresponds to TRBD2 (6 bases). Trimming removed 3 bases from V and 4 bases from J, with 16 bases in between. The germline CDR1 and CDR2 sequences are SNHLY and FYNNEI. The CDR3 totals 15 residues. Here the CDR3 DNA reads TGTGCCAGCAGTGATCTGCCCGGGGGTAAATACGAGCAGTACTTC. Protein sequence: CASSDLPGGKYEQYF.

This clone was recorded a few times. J is TRBJ1-5 and V is TRBV30; TRBD1 is a possible D gene (6 bases). V lost 2 bases, J lost 7 bases, and 9 bases lay in between. The CDR3 contains 12 residues. Germline CDR1 GTSNPN, CDR2 SVGIG (reference sequence). CDR3 residues: CAWSRQGQPQHF. The CDR3, as DNA: TGTGCCTGGAGTCGCCAGGGGCAGCCCCAGCATTTT.

This clone was observed a few times. The chain carries TRBV7-9 and TRBJ2-1; 7 nucleotides match TRBD2. Germline trimming cut 7 bases from V and 0 bases from J; bases unmatched to any gene: 15. The CDR3 has 18 amino acids. Per the germline V gene, CDR1 is SEHNR and CDR2 is FQNEAQ (reference sequence). The CDR3 DNA reads as TGTGCCAGCACTCCACCCCTCGGGGGGATCAGCTCCTACAATGAGCAGTTCTTC. Translating it yields CASTPPLGGISSYNEQFF. Drawing the rest from reference TRBV7-9 and TRBJ2-1, the complete variable domain is DTGVSQNPRHKITKRGQNVTFRCDPISEHNRLYWYRQTLGQGPEFLTYFQNEAQLEKSRLLSDRFSAERPKGSFSTLEIQRTEQGDSAMYLCASTPPLGGISSYNEQFFGPGTRLTVL.

V gene TRBV7-3 combines with J gene TRBJ2-2; D is unclear. The CDR3 extends over 16 amino acids. V was clipped by 1 base and J by 0 bases, with 9 bases between them. Germline V gives CDR1 SGHTA, CDR2 FQGTGA. CDR3 sequence: CASSLMGLTNTGELFF. The DNA for the CDR3 is TGTGCCAGCAGCTTAATGGGTCTAACGAACACCGGGGAGCTGTTTTTT.

The chain combines TRBV5-6 with TRBJ2-5; the D gene is possibly TRBD1 (7 bases). The germline gives CDR1 SGHDT, CDR2 YYEEEE. This CDR3 has 14 amino acids. V dropped 3 bases and J dropped 3 bases, with 12 bases sitting between them. The CDR3 reads CASSWRDSEETQYF. CDR3 DNA: TGTGCCAGCAGCTGGCGGGACAGCGAAGAGACCCAGTACTTC. Full variable domain (rest looked up from reference TRBV5-6 and TRBJ2-5): DAGVTQSPTHLIKTRGQQVTLRCSPKSGHDTVSWYQQALGQGPQFIFQYYEEEERQRGNFPDRFSGHQFPNYSSELNVNALLLGDSALYLCASSWRDSEETQYFGPGTRLLVL.

The V call is TRBV5-1, the J call TRBJ2-5; D remains ambiguous. The germline CDR1 and CDR2 sequences are SGHRS and YFSETQ. V was shortened by 1 base and J by 5 bases, with 3 bases between the two germline ends. The CDR3 loop spans 11 amino acids. CDR3 sequence: CASSLSETQYF. The CDR3 bases are TGCGCCAGCAGCTTGAGCGAGACCCAGTACTTC.

The chain uses TRBV6-1 and TRBJ1-5; the D is unclear. Trimming removed 3 bases at V and 0 bases at J, with 12 bases between. The CDR3 is made up of 16 amino acids. Looked up from germline, CDR1 is MNHNS and CDR2 is SASEGT. The CDR3 DNA follows: TGTGCCAGCAGTGACGAGGCAGCTTATAGCAATCAGCCCCAGCATTTT. Its protein product is CASSDEAAYSNQPQHF.

This clone was observed a handful of times. This rearrangement joins TRBV25-1 to TRBJ2-7, with 7 bases lining up with TRBD1. Germline CDR1 reads MGHDK; CDR2 reads SYGVNS. V was pared by 0 bases and J by 13 bases, with 12 bases of the junction left unmatched. The CDR3 totals 14 residues. As DNA, the CDR3 is TGTGCCAGCAGTGAATATGGGGATACAGGGGAGTCATACTTC. Protein product: CASSEYGDTGESYF.

The CDR3 bases are TGTGCCAGCAGCATGTTGGACAGGGGGCCAGAGACCCAGTACTTC. Translation: CASSMLDRGPETQYF. V is TRBV21-1 and J is TRBJ2-5; the table's D call, TRBD1, has no DNA check behind it. TRBV21-1 is classified as a pseudogene. The CDR3 is made up of 15 amino acids.

This chain links TRBV19 with TRBJ2-2; 7 nucleotides align to TRBD2. J gave up 3 bases and V 7 bases, and 5 bases lay outside the gene matches. This CDR3 is built from 14 residues. The germline gives CDR1 LNHDA, CDR2 SQIVND (reference sequence). CDR3 sequence reads: CASTSGLDTGELFF. Here the CDR3 DNA reads TGTGCCAGTACCTCAGGACTAGACACCGGGGAGCTGTTTTTT.

This chain connects TRBV30 to TRBJ2-1; 10 bases are a match to TRBD1. The germline CDR1 and CDR2 sequences are GTSNPN and SVGIG (reference sequence). Trimming removed 2 bases from V and 4 bases from J; junction bases left unmatched: 2. The CDR3 covers 14 residues. CDR3 coding DNA: TGTGCCTGGAGTTGGGACAGGGGATACAATGAGCAGTTCTTC. Its translation: CAWSWDRGYNEQFF. The full variable domain, completed using reference TRBV30 and TRBJ2-1, is SQTIHQWPATLVQPVGSPLSLECTVEGTSNPNLYWYRQAAGRGLQLLFYSVGIGQISSEVPQNLSASRPQDRQFILSSKKLLLSDSGFYLCAWSWDRGYNEQFFGPGTRLTVL.

This clone was detected only a few times. This chain connects TRBV2 to TRBJ1-2; D might be TRBD1 (6 bases). Trimming removed 2 bases from V and 6 bases from J, with 16 bases in between. Germline loops: CDR1 SNHLY, CDR2 FYNNEI. The CDR3 has 15 residues. The CDR3, as DNA: TGTGCCAGCAGTGAATCCTTGGGACAATTGGATGGCTACACCTTC. It yields the protein CASSESLGQLDGYTF.

The V gene is TRBV21-1, the J gene TRBJ2-5. TRBV21-1 constitutes a pseudogene. This CDR3 has 18 residues. The CDR3 loop reads CASSKGPIRGQPQETQYF. DNA for the CDR3: TGTGCCAGCAGCAAAGGTCCCATACGGGGGCAGCCCCAAGAGACCCAGTACTTC.

The V call is TRBV6-1, the J call TRBJ1-3; D not resolved. This CDR3 is 15 amino acids long. In germline, CDR1 is MNHNS, CDR2 SASEGT. The V end was cut by 0 bases, the J end by 4 bases, with 10 bases between. This CDR3 reads CASSEALAQGNTIYF. CDR3 nucleotide sequence: TGTGCCAGCAGTGAAGCTCTGGCCCAAGGAAACACCATATATTTT.

This clone was detected a few times. The chain couples TRBV9 to TRBJ2-1, with a tentative D call TRBD1 (6 bases). V was trimmed by 4 bases and J by 8 bases, leaving 13 bases between them. In germline, CDR1 is SGDLS, CDR2 YYNGEE. This CDR3 is built from 13 residues. This chain's CDR3 is CASSPRGTDEQFF. The DNA for the CDR3 is TGTGCCAGCAGCCCCAGGGGTACGGATGAGCAGTTCTTC.

In DNA form, the CDR3 reads TGTGCCAGCAGTGAGATTGGCGGGGGTGAAGCTTTCTTT. It is translated as CASSEIGGGEAFF. J is TRBJ1-1 and V is TRBV6-1; a possible D gene is TRBD1 (5 bases). CDR1 and CDR2 from the germline V gene are MNHNS and SASEGT. V lost 3 bases and J lost 7, with 12 bases in between. The CDR3 runs 13 residues.

The V and J genes are TRBV2 and TRBJ1-1, with D unclear. V shed 8 bases and J shed 1 base, with 14 bases lying between them. CDR1 and CDR2 from the germline V gene are SNHLY and FYNNEI. CDR3 length: 14 amino acids. DNA for the CDR3: TGTGCCAGCTCCCGGACTCTGGAGAACACTGAAGCTTTCTTT. Amino acids: CASSRTLENTEAFF.

The chain is built from TRBV11-3 and TRBJ1-1; D gene uncertain. The CDR3 length is 15 residues. Trimming took 4 bases from V and 1 from J, leaving 13 bases between them. Germline CDR1 is SGHNT and CDR2 is YENEEA. The DNA for the CDR3 is TGTGCCAGCAGCTCTAGGAGCGTAGAGAACACTGAAGCTTTCTTT. It translates to CASSSRSVENTEAFF. Full variable domain (missing parts from reference TRBV11-3 and TRBJ1-1): EAGVVQSPRYKIIEKKQPVAFWCNPISGHNTLYWYLQNLGQGPELLIRYENEEAVDDSQLPKDRFSAERLKGVDSTLKIQPAELGDSAVYLCASSSRSVENTEAFFGQGTRLTVV.

V gene TRBV5-1 combines with J gene TRBJ2-7, with 14 bases identical to TRBD2. This CDR3 is 15 amino acids long. Germline V gives CDR1 SGHRS, CDR2 YFSETQ. The J segment lost 5 bases and the V segment lost 5 bases, leaving 6 bases of the junction unmatched. CDR3 DNA: TGCGCCAGCAGATGGGAGGGACTAGCGGGAGACGAGCAGTACTTC. Protein product: CASRWEGLAGDEQYF.

The rearrangement uses TRBV5-4 and TRBJ2-5; a weak D match, TRBD2 (6 bases). CDR1 is SGHNT and CDR2 is YYREEE in the germline V gene (reference sequence). The CDR3 is 15 amino acids. V was trimmed by 1 base and J by 5 bases, leaving 15 bases between them. CDR3 in DNA: TGTGCCAGCAGCTTGCAGGGACCGAGCGGGGAGACCCAGTACTTC. This codes for CASSLQGPSGETQYF.

This CDR3 is CASSIGPGGNYGYTF. For the CDR3, the DNA is TGTGCCAGTAGTATAGGCCCGGGCGGGAACTATGGCTACACCTTC. The V and J genes are TRBV19 and TRBJ1-2; D uncertain. Trimming stripped 1 base from V and 2 bases from J, with 11 bases between. Germline lookup yields CDR1 LNHDA and CDR2 SQIVND (reference sequence). The CDR3 length is 15 residues.

The J gene is TRBJ1-6, the V gene TRBV19, with a possible D match to TRBD1 (6 bases). V lost 1 base and J 6 bases, leaving 10 bases between the germline ends. CDR3 length: 15 residues. In germline, CDR1 is LNHDA, CDR2 SQIVND (reference sequence). The CDR3 sequence: CASSIAGVRNSPLHF. CDR3 coding DNA: TGTGCCAGTAGTATAGCAGGGGTTCGTAATTCACCCCTCCACTTT.